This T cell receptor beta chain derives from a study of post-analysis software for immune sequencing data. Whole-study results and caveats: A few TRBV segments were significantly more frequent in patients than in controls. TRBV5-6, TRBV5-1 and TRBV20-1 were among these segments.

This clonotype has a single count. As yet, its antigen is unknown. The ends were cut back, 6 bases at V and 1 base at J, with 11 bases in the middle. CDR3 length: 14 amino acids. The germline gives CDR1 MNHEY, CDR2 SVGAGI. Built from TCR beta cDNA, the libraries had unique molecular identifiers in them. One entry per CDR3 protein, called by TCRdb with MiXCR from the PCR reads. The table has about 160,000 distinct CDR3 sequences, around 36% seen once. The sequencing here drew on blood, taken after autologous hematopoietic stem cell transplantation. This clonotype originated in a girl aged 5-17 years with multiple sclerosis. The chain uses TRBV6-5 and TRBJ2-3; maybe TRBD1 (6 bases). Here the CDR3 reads CASSLRTGTDTQYF. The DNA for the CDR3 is TGTGCCAGCAGCCTAAGGACAGGCACAGATACGCAGTATTTT.